These 4 T cell receptor beta chains were sequenced from one sample in a study of CD8+CD57+ T cells in acquired aplastic anemia. Patients who underwent sequencing had shown CD8+CD57+ cell expansion by flow cytometry. TCR beta VDJ and CDR3 profiles were obtained from a genomic DNA template. From the reads, TCRdb called clonotypes with MiXCR, one entry per CDR3 protein. The data contain approximately 150,000 distinct CDR3 sequences, 45% to 55% of them seen just once; the ten biggest clones take up 1.1%. The sample was sorted CD4+, CD8+, or CD8+CD57+ T cells (not recorded which) from PBMCs. These receptor sequences come from a human donor with aplastic anemia.

This clonotype was counted ten times or more. V usage is TRBV11-2 and J usage is TRBJ1-2; 9 bases map to TRBD1. After removal of 6 bases from V and 1 base from J, the junction contained 9 bases not matched to a gene. This CDR3 has 16 amino acids. Germline V gene lookup returns CDR1 SGHAT and CDR2 FQNNGV. The CDR3 reads CASSRTGGDRNYGYTF. Here the CDR3 DNA reads TGTGCCAGCAGTCGTACAGGGGGCGATCGTAACTATGGCTACACCTTC.

This clonotype was observed at least ten times. V gene TRBV7-2 combines with J gene TRBJ2-1; D may be TRBD2 (7 bases). Trimming removed 7 bases from V and 8 bases from J, with 21 bases in between. CDR1 and CDR2 (germline): SGHTA, FQGNSA. The CDR3 covers 15 residues. The CDR3, as DNA: TGTGCCAGCACCCCAAGGGGGGGGGCTAGTTATGAGCAGTTCTTC. This gives the protein CASTPRGGASYEQFF.

There are many counts of this clonotype. The J gene is TRBJ2-1, the V gene TRBV7-2; D gene uncertain. V was clipped by 1 base and J by 9 bases, with 7 bases between them. Germline-derived CDR1 and CDR2 are SGHTA and FQGNSA. The CDR3 has 12 residues. The CDR3 loop reads CASSLEIGEQFF. The CDR3 nucleotides read TGTGCCAGCAGCTTAGAGATTGGTGAGCAGTTCTTC.

This clonotype was detected ten times or more. This chain connects TRBV7-6 to TRBJ2-7; D is unresolved. The germline gives CDR1 SGHVS, CDR2 FNYEAQ. V gave up 5 bases and J gave up 3 bases, with 5 bases separating them. The CDR3 spans 11 residues. In DNA form, the CDR3 reads TGTGCCAGCAGCGATCTCTACGAGCAGTACTTC. Its protein product is CASSDLYEQYF.